This T cell receptor (beta chain) was sequenced for a study of blood T cell repertoires in COVID-19. Study-wide background: Samples representing acute and convalescent COVID-19 were sourced from the United States, Italy and Spain. The analysed material was cDNA or gDNA that came from T cells, B-cell-depleted T cells, or PBMCs.

In the authors' workflow: Amplification of reference gene primers provided the estimated nucleated cell counts. Method: immunoSEQ multiplex PCR; TCRdb's copy keeps in-frame clones and lacks some. V and J calls and clone size are copied from that table; D and trimming were computed from the DNA. The sample consists of under 300,000 clones, around four fifths of them appearing once. This clonotype was sampled from a man younger than 40 who had recovered from COVID-19. Source material: peripheral blood.

CDR3 nucleotide sequence: TGTGCCAGAGTATTAACGGTGCCGAACACTGAAGCTTTCTTT. Translation: CARVLTVPNTEAFF. The gene calls are TRBV2 and TRBJ1-1; D not certain. CDR1 is SNHLY, CDR2 FYNNEI, per germline. This CDR3 has 14 residues. The ends were cut back, 9 bases at V and 1 base at J, with 15 bases in the middle.